Sequencing of this TCR beta chain was carried out in a study of T cells after yellow fever vaccination. Background on the study: Fractions of limited cellularity were prepared by means of SMART-Seq v4 Ultra Low Input. Study-wide findings and caveats: At 95% to 98% for CD4 and about 91% for CD8, most primary-vaccination clones showed up again after the booster. Although most clonotypes did not, a small share appeared in both CD4 and CD8 compartments. The secondary T-cell response peaked on day 5, not day 15, but was weaker.

Via MiXCR, TCRdb re-called the 5' RACE reads, giving one row per CDR3 protein. The sample records 450,000 to 600,000 distinct CDR3 sequences, roughly 14% being singletons. With V trimmed by 0 bases and J by 4 bases, 12 bases remained unmatched. This CDR3 is built from 19 residues. The V gene's germline CDR1 is LGHNA and CDR2 YSLEER. This clonotype has a handful of counts. Its specificity is unknown. This sequence was found in a man aged 25-45 years who received the YFV17D yellow fever vaccine. Material: PBMCs, obtained on the day of the yellow fever booster vaccination. V is TRBV4-3 and J is TRBJ2-6; 7 bases agree with TRBD1. CDR3 nucleotides: TGCGCCAGCAGCCAAGAGACAGGGTATTGGGGTACAGGGGCCAACGTCCTGACTTTC. Its protein product is CASSQETGYWGTGANVLTF.